The present TCR beta chain was sequenced within a study of beta chain features in type 1 diabetes. As for the study in general: Healthy donors, compared against patients, showed similar age, gender and cell yields. Study conclusions and caveats: A moderate, significant TCRB CDR3 shortening appeared in type 1 diabetes across four CD4+ subsets.

As to this clone: Its antigen remains unidentified.

The CDR3 spans 15 residues. V lost 5 bases and J lost 8; bases outside the gene matches: 8. Germline CDR1 is MNHEY and CDR2 is SVGAGI. What was sequenced were expressed TCRB transcripts, since all of the isolated RNA had been reverse transcribed. TCRdb's table, derived via immunoSEQ multiplex PCR, lists solely in-frame clones and lacks some. The table lists roughly 260,000 clones, over 20% of them singletons, with 0.028% in the top ten. This clonotype was obtained from a woman aged 40-49 years with type 1 diabetes. The sample taken for sequencing was naive CD4+ T cells from blood. This chain uses TRBV6-5 with TRBJ1-4; TRBD1 matches 10 bases. The CDR3 nucleotides read TGTGCCAGCAGTACCCCGACAGGGGGCGGAGAAAAACTGTTTTTT. This translates into CASSTPTGGGEKLFF.